The rows below give T cell receptor beta chains drawn from one sample of a study of graft-versus-host responses after intestinal transplantation. Repertoires were generated with immunoSEQ multiplex PCR, while TCRdb's copy carries only in-frame clones and drops some. The sample includes over 80,000 clones, 91% of them seen just once. Their specific antigens are unknown. The sequences come from unstimulated CD4+ T cells sorted from spleen or lymph node cells, collected before transplant. The receptor source for this set is a human donor who was the organ donor for an intestinal transplant. Each CDR3 is given without its conserved first and last residue.

>TRBJ1-1|TRBV4-1
ASGDRGLNTEAF
>TRBJ2-3|TRBV11-2
ASSLRGPGDTQY
>TRBJ1-5|TRBV18
ASSPDRVKDQPQH
>TRBJ2-3|TRBV7-3
ASSTGTVTDTQY
>TRBJ1-4|TRBV4-1
ASSLRQASEKLF
>TRBJ2-2|TRBV4-1
ASSQENFANTGELF
>TRBJ1-1|TRBV29-1
SARQDVNTEAF
>TRBJ2-5|TRBV7-9
ASSPAGTREETQY
>TRBJ2-5|TRBV5-4
ASSVLDSREQY
>TRBJ1-5|TRBV11-2
ASSKQGNQPQH
>TRBJ2-7|TRBV6-1
ASWAGAAYEQY
>TRBJ1-1|TRBV11-1
ASRGIITEAF
>TRBJ2-5|TRBV6-1
ASSERWGQGWETQY
>TRBJ2-7|TRBV5-8
ASKHGGVYEQY
>TRBJ1-2|TRBV11-2
ASSLARSYGYT
>TRBJ1-2|TRBV5-6
ASSLGQLQGYT
>TRBJ1-1|TRBV20-1
SALGGTEAF
>TRBJ2-2|TRBV9
ASSVVPGQAGGNTGELF
>TRBJ2-7|TRBV11-1
ASSLNRGPYEQY
>TRBJ2-5|TRBV10-2
ASVRAETWETQY
>TRBJ2-5|TRBV6-1
ASALEDEGRETQY
>TRBJ2-2|TRBV5-6
ASSLGRVNTGELF
>TRBJ2-3|TRBV12-5
ASGLVRGGADTQY
>TRBJ2-6|TRBV5-1
ASSMVGAGGANVLT
>TRBJ2-1|TRBV5-4
ASSLGLPGGGNEQF
>-|TRBV13
ASSFPGLAAPEQY
>TRBJ1-4|TRBV9
ASSVRAGSEKLF
>TRBJ1-2|TRBV6-6
ASSYRGVDYGYT
>TRBJ1-2|TRBV6-6
ASAESYNYGYT
>TRBJ2-1|TRBV9
ASSVYPPLKGNEQF
>TRBJ1-5|TRBV27
ASSAGQFNQPQH
>TRBJ2-1|TRBV5-1
ASSAQGQGYNEQF
>TRBJ2-3|TRBV9
ASSPGRGTDTQY
>TRBJ1-5|TRBV15
ATSRGQGASNQPQH
>TRBJ1-4|TRBV5-1
ASSQDRTEKLF
>TRBJ1-2|TRBV5-4
ASTPSPTPEYGYT
>TRBJ2-1|TRBV5-1
ASRLALSNEQF
>TRBJ1-1|TRBV5-1
ASSFTPGQGKTEAF
>TRBJ1-2|TRBV27
ASRITTGPYGYT
>TRBJ1-2|TRBV28
ASSSGQGGGYT
>TRBJ1-6|TRBV2
ASSRGQFNSPLH
>TRBJ2-5|TRBV19
ASSRAGGPRAQY
>TRBJ1-5|TRBV4-1
ASSHKGQVNQPQH
>TRBJ1-1|TRBV9
ASSQASVTEAF
>TRBJ2-1|TRBV4-3
ASSQDGGTEQF
>TRBJ2-5|TRBV6-1
ASSFRGETQY
>TRBJ2-7|TRBV11-2
ASSPHTFRTSFYEQY
>TRBJ1-6|TRBV30
AWSVLGTGLGSPLH
>TRBJ2-1|TRBV12-5
ASGLGTGYNEQF
>TRBJ1-5|TRBV15
ATARDRHQPQH
>TRBJ2-2|TRBV27
ASSLSGVAGAVNTGELF
>TRBJ1-6|TRBV7-9
ASSDRVGSPLH
>TRBJ1-2|TRBV13
ASSPTKVLTGHYGYT
>TRBJ1-1|TRBV29-1
SVDRGLGTEAF
>TRBJ2-2|TRBV18
ASSWDRTNTGELF
>TRBJ1-5|TRBV19
ASSTTDRANQPQH
>TRBJ2-7|TRBV4-2
ASSQSQRGAYEQY
>TRBJ2-5|TRBV4-1
ASSQELGAGLRGTQY